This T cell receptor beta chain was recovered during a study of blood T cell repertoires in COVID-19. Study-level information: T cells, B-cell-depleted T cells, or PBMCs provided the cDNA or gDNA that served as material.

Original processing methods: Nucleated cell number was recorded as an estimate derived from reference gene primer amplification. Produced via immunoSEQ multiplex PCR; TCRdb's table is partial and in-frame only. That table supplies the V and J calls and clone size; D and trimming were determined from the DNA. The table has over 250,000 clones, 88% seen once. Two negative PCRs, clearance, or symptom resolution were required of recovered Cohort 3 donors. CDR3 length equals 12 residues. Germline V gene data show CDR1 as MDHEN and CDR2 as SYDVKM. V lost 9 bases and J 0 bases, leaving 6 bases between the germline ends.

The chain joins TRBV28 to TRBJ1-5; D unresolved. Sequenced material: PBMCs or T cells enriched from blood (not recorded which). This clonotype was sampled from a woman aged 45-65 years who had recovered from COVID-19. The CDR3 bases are TGTGCCAGTGTCATTAGCAATCAGCCCCAGCATTTT. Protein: CASVISNQPQHF. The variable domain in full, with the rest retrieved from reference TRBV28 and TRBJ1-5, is DVKVTQSSRYLVKRTGEKVFLECVQDMDHENMFWYRQDPGLGLRLIYFSYDVKMKEKGDIPEGYSVSREKKERFSLILESASTNQTSMYLCASVISNQPQHFGDGTRLSIL.